Listed below are T cell receptor beta chains from one sample, sequenced in a study of response to subunit inactivated influenza vaccine. TCRdb reprocessed the RT-PCR reads with MiXCR, giving one entry per CDR3 protein. Of some 640,000 distinct CDR3 sequences detected, about 15% appear once; the ten largest clones hold roughly 6.4%. The sample here was PBMCs from blood, taken 14 to 15 days before vaccination. The receptor set was obtained from a man aged 50-59 years who received an inactivated influenza vaccine. Each CDR3 is given with its conserved first and last residue. The D gene is left open where the match is weak. Only part of the rows carry a size: once, few, many, or a class if the clone is expanded.

>many|TRBJ2-1|TRBV29-1|NA
TGCAGCGTTGAAGTGGGACCGAGATGGCAGTTCTTC
CSVEVGPRWQFF
>NA|TRBJ1-4|TRBV27|TRBD1
TGTGCCAGCAGTTCCTGGACAGGAATTAATGAAAAACTGTTTTTT
CASSSWTGINEKLFF
>few|TRBJ2-1|TRBV5-5|NA
TGTGCCAGCAGCCTCCCGAGCAGGAGTCGGTTCTTC
CASSLPSRSRFF
>few|TRBJ2-2|TRBV24-1|NA
TGTGCCACCAGTGATTTCGCGGGGACACGTAACACCGGGGAGCTGTTTTTT
CATSDFAGTRNTGELFF
>NA|TRBJ2-1|TRBV20-1|NA
TGCAGTGCTTCCGTCGTCCGGAATGAGCAGTTCTTC
CSASVVRNEQFF
>NA|TRBJ2-7|TRBV20-1|NA
TGCAGTGCTAGAGAGGCAAATACCTACGAGCAGTACTTC
CSAREANTYEQYF
>many|TRBJ2-1|TRBV20-1|TRBD2
TGCAGTGCTAGATCTAGCGGGAATGCCTACAATGAGCAGTTCTTC
CSARSSGNAYNEQFF
>NA|TRBJ1-1|TRBV12-3/TRBV12-4|NA
TGTGCCAGCAGCACAGCTCCGAACACTGAAGCTTTCTTT
CASSTAPNTEAFF
>few|TRBJ2-3|TRBV6-5|NA
TGTGCCAGCAGTTACTCGGCGGGGGCTAACACAGATACGCAGTATTTT
CASSYSAGANTDTQYF
>few|TRBJ2-3|TRBV6-1|TRBD2
TGTGCCAGCAGTCCATCTTGGGCGGGGGAAACTAGCACAGATACGCAGTATTTT
CASSPSWAGETSTDTQYF
>few|TRBJ1-3|TRBV4-3|TRBD1
TGCGCCAGCAGCCAAGATCAGGGGGCAGGTGGAAACACCATATATTTT
CASSQDQGAGGNTIYF